The rows below give T cell receptor beta chains drawn from one sample of a study of glioma-infiltrating T cells after dendritic cell vaccination. Clones were sequenced by immunoSEQ multiplex PCR, and TCRdb holds only the in-frame ones, with some missing. Of roughly 20,000 clones listed, 79% were seen once; the top ten hold 36%. The sequences come from blood, collected before dendritic cell vaccination. The source of these receptors is a human donor with glioblastoma. CDR3s include the opening cysteine and the closing phenylalanine or tryptophan. The order of the fields is V gene, clone size, D gene, J gene, CDR3 DNA, CDR3 protein. D genes are given only for firm matches. Size is stated for part of the rows, as once, few or many counts, or as a class when the clone is expanded.

v_gene: TRBV28
abundance: once
d_gene: NA
j_gene: TRBJ1-2
CDR3nt: TGTGCCTCCCTCGGAGGGGAAGGAGAAGGCTACACCTTC
CDR3aa: CASLGGEGEGYTF

v_gene: TRBV29-1
abundance: few
d_gene: TRBD1
j_gene: TRBJ2-1
CDR3nt: TGCAGCGCCTGGACAGGGATCAATGAGCAGTTCTTC
CDR3aa: CSAWTGINEQFF

v_gene: TRBV25-1
abundance: NA
d_gene: TRBD2
j_gene: TRBJ2-7
CDR3nt: TGTGCCAGCAGTGAAGGGGGAGGGTACGAGCAGTACTTC
CDR3aa: CASSEGGGYEQYF

v_gene: TRBV5-4
abundance: NA
d_gene: TRBD2
j_gene: TRBJ2-1
CDR3nt: TGTGCCAGCAGCTTGAGAGTACTAGCGGGATCACCCAATGAGCAGTTCTTC
CDR3aa: CASSLRVLAGSPNEQFF

v_gene: TRBV7-2
abundance: NA
d_gene: NA
j_gene: TRBJ1-5
CDR3nt: TGTGCCAGCAGCCAATGGGAGGGAAGCAATCAGCCCCAGCATTTT
CDR3aa: CASSQWEGSNQPQHF

v_gene: TRBV27
abundance: NA
d_gene: TRBD1
j_gene: TRBJ2-1
CDR3nt: TGTGCCAGCAGTTTTTTCCAGGATCAGGGGGTCAATGAGCAGTTCTTC
CDR3aa: CASSFFQDQGVNEQFF

v_gene: TRBV25-1
abundance: NA
d_gene: TRBD1
j_gene: TRBJ1-6
CDR3nt: TGTGCCAGCAGTCCACGGACAGGGAAGGATTCACCCCTCCACTTT
CDR3aa: CASSPRTGKDSPLHF

v_gene: TRBV19
abundance: NA
d_gene: NA
j_gene: TRBJ2-6
CDR3nt: TGTGCCAGTAGTATAGGATACCGGGTTCTCCGCGACTCTGGGGCCAACGTCCTGACTTTC
CDR3aa: CASSIGYRVLRDSGANVLTF

v_gene: TRBV7-2
abundance: once
d_gene: TRBD2
j_gene: TRBJ2-2
CDR3nt: TGTGCCAGCAGCTCCCCGGGGAGCGGGAAGGGTACCGGGGAGCTGTTTTTT
CDR3aa: CASSSPGSGKGTGELFF

v_gene: TRBV19
abundance: NA
d_gene: TRBD1
j_gene: TRBJ2-2
CDR3nt: TGTGCCAGTAGACCGGGACAGGTTGACCTCTCGAACACCGGGGAGCTGTTTTTT
CDR3aa: CASRPGQVDLSNTGELFF

v_gene: TRBV4-1
abundance: NA
d_gene: TRBD1
j_gene: TRBJ2-7
CDR3nt: TGCGCCAGCAGCCATAGGGACAGGGTGATGGACGAGCAGTACTTC
CDR3aa: CASSHRDRVMDEQYF

v_gene: TRBV28
abundance: NA
d_gene: NA
j_gene: TRBJ2-7
CDR3nt: TGTGCCAGCAGTTTAAGGAGGGGACTCCTCTCCTACGAGCAGTACTTC
CDR3aa: CASSLRRGLLSYEQYF

v_gene: TRBV14
abundance: NA
d_gene: NA
j_gene: TRBJ1-1
CDR3nt: TGTGCCAGCAGCCCCTACTCGGGACACATGAACACTGAAGCTTTCTTT
CDR3aa: CASSPYSGHMNTEAFF

v_gene: TRBV2
abundance: NA
d_gene: TRBD1
j_gene: TRBJ2-7
CDR3nt: TGTGCCAGCAGTGACGACAGGGGCCTTACCTACGAGCAGTACTTC
CDR3aa: CASSDDRGLTYEQYF

v_gene: TRBV11-2
abundance: NA
d_gene: NA
j_gene: TRBJ2-5
CDR3nt: TGTGCCAGCAGCTTAGTAGGAGCCTTCGGCGGGAATAAAGAGACCCAGTACTTC
CDR3aa: CASSLVGAFGGNKETQYF

v_gene: TRBV27
abundance: NA
d_gene: NA
j_gene: TRBJ2-1
CDR3nt: TGTGCCAGCAGTTTAAGACAGAGCTCCTACAATGAGCAGTTCTTC
CDR3aa: CASSLRQSSYNEQFF

v_gene: TRBV28
abundance: NA
d_gene: TRBD1
j_gene: TRBJ2-7
CDR3nt: TGTGCCAGCAGAGGTACAGGGGGCTTTTACGAGCAGTACTTC
CDR3aa: CASRGTGGFYEQYF

v_gene: TRBV29-1
abundance: once
d_gene: NA
j_gene: TRBJ2-7
CDR3nt: TGCAGCGTCGACGACAGTGGCTATGGGGAGCAGTACTTC
CDR3aa: CSVDDSGYGEQYF

v_gene: TRBV6-5
abundance: NA
d_gene: NA
j_gene: TRBJ2-7
CDR3nt: TGTGCCAGCAGTCACCTGGGCGGGAACTCCTACGAGCAGTACTTC
CDR3aa: CASSHLGGNSYEQYF

v_gene: TRBV6-6
abundance: NA
d_gene: NA
j_gene: TRBJ2-7
CDR3nt: TGTGCCAGCGGTCTCGGACTACCCTCCTACGAGCAGTACTTC
CDR3aa: CASGLGLPSYEQYF

v_gene: TRBV4-2
abundance: NA
d_gene: TRBD1
j_gene: TRBJ1-1
CDR3nt: TGTGCCAGCAGCCAACGGGACAGGGGGACTGAAGCTTTCTTT
CDR3aa: CASSQRDRGTEAFF

v_gene: TRBV7-2
abundance: NA
d_gene: TRBD2
j_gene: TRBJ2-3
CDR3nt: TGTGCCAGCAGAAAGGGGACTAGCGGGGGAGGCACAGATACGCAGTATTTT
CDR3aa: CASRKGTSGGGTDTQYF

v_gene: TRBV12-1
abundance: NA
d_gene: NA
j_gene: TRBJ2-1
CDR3nt: TGTGCCAGCAGCTTTGGTCGGGTCTCAGCGGATTACAATGAGCAGTTCTTC
CDR3aa: CASSFGRVSADYNEQFF

v_gene: TRBV7-6
abundance: NA
d_gene: NA
j_gene: TRBJ2-5
CDR3nt: TGTGCCAGCAGCAAACGGGACTCAGAGACGGAGACCCAGTACTTC
CDR3aa: CASSKRDSETETQYF

v_gene: TRBV19
abundance: NA
d_gene: NA
j_gene: TRBJ2-2
CDR3nt: TGTGCCAGTAGTATAGACAGCGCGGACAAGGCCGGGGAGCTGTTTTTT
CDR3aa: CASSIDSADKAGELFF

v_gene: TRBV13
abundance: NA
d_gene: NA
j_gene: TRBJ2-5
CDR3nt: TGTGCCAGCAGCTTGCGCGCAGGGTCAGAGACCCAGTACTTC
CDR3aa: CASSLRAGSETQYF

v_gene: TRBV5-6
abundance: NA
d_gene: TRBD2
j_gene: TRBJ2-7
CDR3nt: TGTGCCAGCAGCTATGGGCTAGCGGGAGGACCTACCCTAAGCGAGCAGTACTTC
CDR3aa: CASSYGLAGGPTLSEQYF

v_gene: TRBV7-2
abundance: NA
d_gene: TRBD2
j_gene: TRBJ2-5
CDR3nt: TGTGCCAGCATGAAGGGAGGGCTGGCGGTGGATACCCAGTACTTC
CDR3aa: CASMKGGLAVDTQYF

v_gene: TRBV9
abundance: NA
d_gene: NA
j_gene: TRBJ1-1
CDR3nt: TGTGCCAGCAGCGCCGGCGGGACGGGAGGAACTGAAGCTTTCTTT
CDR3aa: CASSAGGTGGTEAFF

v_gene: TRBV7-9
abundance: NA
d_gene: NA
j_gene: TRBJ2-1
CDR3nt: TGTGCCAGCAGCTCCCAGCGGAGCCAATACAATGAGCAGTTCTTC
CDR3aa: CASSSQRSQYNEQFF

v_gene: TRBV4-1
abundance: NA
d_gene: TRBD1
j_gene: TRBJ2-5
CDR3nt: TGCGCCAGCAGCCAAGGGGACAGGGTCCAGACCCAGTACTTC
CDR3aa: CASSQGDRVQTQYF

v_gene: TRBV25-1
abundance: once
d_gene: TRBD1
j_gene: TRBJ2-7
CDR3nt: TGTGCCAGCAGTGCCATTAATCAGGGACAGTCTTACGAGCAGTACTTC
CDR3aa: CASSAINQGQSYEQYF

v_gene: TRBV5-4
abundance: NA
d_gene: TRBD2
j_gene: TRBJ2-2
CDR3nt: TGTGCCAGCAGACAGACTAGCGGGAGACAAACCGGGGAGCTGTTTTTT
CDR3aa: CASRQTSGRQTGELFF

v_gene: TRBV5-1
abundance: NA
d_gene: TRBD2
j_gene: TRBJ2-7
CDR3nt: TGCGCCAGCAGTTTCGGGGGGGCCTACGAGCAGTACTTC
CDR3aa: CASSFGGAYEQYF

v_gene: TRBV29-1
abundance: NA
d_gene: NA
j_gene: TRBJ2-1
CDR3nt: TGCAGCGTTGAAGACCCCGGTAGCGGAGCCTACAATGAGCAGTTCTTC
CDR3aa: CSVEDPGSGAYNEQFF

v_gene: TRBV9
abundance: NA
d_gene: TRBD1
j_gene: TRBJ1-2
CDR3nt: TGTGCCAGCAGCCCCCTGGGACAGCACTATGGCTACACCTTC
CDR3aa: CASSPLGQHYGYTF

v_gene: TRBV6-6
abundance: once
d_gene: NA
j_gene: TRBJ1-3
CDR3nt: TGTGCCAGCACAGGGAATTCTGGAAACACCATATATTTT
CDR3aa: CASTGNSGNTIYF

v_gene: TRBV5-4
abundance: NA
d_gene: NA
j_gene: TRBJ2-7
CDR3nt: TGTGCCAGCAGCTTGGAAGGCGGGGTGAACTACGAGCAGTACTTC
CDR3aa: CASSLEGGVNYEQYF

v_gene: TRBV7-6
abundance: NA
d_gene: NA
j_gene: TRBJ2-1
CDR3nt: TGTGCCAGCAGCTACGGGAATGAGCAGTTCTTC
CDR3aa: CASSYGNEQFF

v_gene: TRBV30
abundance: NA
d_gene: TRBD2
j_gene: TRBJ2-1
CDR3nt: TGTGCCTGGAGCCGTAGAGTAGCGGGCCACAATGAGCAGTTCTTC
CDR3aa: CAWSRRVAGHNEQFF

v_gene: TRBV29-1
abundance: NA
d_gene: NA
j_gene: TRBJ2-1
CDR3nt: TGCAGCGTTGTGCGGTCCTCCTACAATGAGCAGTTCTTC
CDR3aa: CSVVRSSYNEQFF

v_gene: TRBV30
abundance: NA
d_gene: NA
j_gene: TRBJ1-2
CDR3nt: TGTGCCTGGAGTGTACTCGAGACAGGCCCCTATGGCTACACCTTC
CDR3aa: CAWSVLETGPYGYTF

v_gene: TRBV27
abundance: NA
d_gene: TRBD1
j_gene: TRBJ2-5
CDR3nt: TGTGCCAGCGGGGAGACAGGGGCTTTTGGGACCCAGTACTTC
CDR3aa: CASGETGAFGTQYF

v_gene: TRBV5-6
abundance: NA
d_gene: NA
j_gene: TRBJ2-7
CDR3nt: TGTGCCAGCAGCTTGGGTGCCGGGAAACATCGGGACGAGCAGTACTTC
CDR3aa: CASSLGAGKHRDEQYF

v_gene: TRBV23-1
abundance: NA
d_gene: TRBD1
j_gene: TRBJ2-7
CDR3nt: TGCGCCAGCAGTCAAGACAGGGGGCACGAGCAGTACTTC
CDR3aa: CASSQDRGHEQYF

v_gene: TRBV11-2
abundance: NA
d_gene: TRBD1
j_gene: TRBJ1-2
CDR3nt: TGTGCCAGCAGCCTCATTGGACAGGGGGCGACCTATGGCTACACCTTC
CDR3aa: CASSLIGQGATYGYTF

v_gene: TRBV29-1
abundance: medium-sized
d_gene: TRBD1
j_gene: TRBJ2-1
CDR3nt: TGCAGCGTTGAAGTCTGGGACAGCCCATACAATGAGCAGTTCTTC
CDR3aa: CSVEVWDSPYNEQFF

v_gene: TRBV6-1
abundance: NA
d_gene: TRBD2
j_gene: TRBJ2-1
CDR3nt: TGTGCCAGCATGCTAGCGGGAACCTATGAGCAGTTCTTC
CDR3aa: CASMLAGTYEQFF

v_gene: TRBV13
abundance: NA
d_gene: TRBD2
j_gene: TRBJ2-3
CDR3nt: TGTGCCAGCAGCTTCCACGAAGCGGGAGGGCCCGATACGCAGTATTTT
CDR3aa: CASSFHEAGGPDTQYF

v_gene: TRBV7-9
abundance: NA
d_gene: TRBD2
j_gene: TRBJ2-5
CDR3nt: TGTGCCAGCAGCGAACTAGCGGGAGGGGGGGAGACCCAGTACTTC
CDR3aa: CASSELAGGGETQYF

v_gene: TRBV11-2
abundance: NA
d_gene: TRBD2
j_gene: TRBJ2-1
CDR3nt: TGTGCCAGCACCCCTAGCGGGAACCCACGGGATGAGCAGTTCTTC
CDR3aa: CASTPSGNPRDEQFF

v_gene: TRBV28
abundance: few
d_gene: TRBD2
j_gene: TRBJ2-7
CDR3nt: TGTGCCAGCAGTTTACAGCGGGAGGCCTACGAGCAGTACTTC
CDR3aa: CASSLQREAYEQYF

v_gene: TRBV11-1
abundance: NA
d_gene: TRBD2
j_gene: TRBJ2-1
CDR3nt: TGTGCCAGCAGCTGGGGACTAGCGGGATACAATGAGCAGTTCTTC
CDR3aa: CASSWGLAGYNEQFF

v_gene: TRBV4-2
abundance: few
d_gene: TRBD1
j_gene: TRBJ2-6
CDR3nt: TGTGCCAGCAGCCAAGATGACAAGACAGGGGGCAACGGGGCCAACGTCCTGACTTTC
CDR3aa: CASSQDDKTGGNGANVLTF

v_gene: TRBV7-9
abundance: NA
d_gene: NA
j_gene: TRBJ2-7
CDR3nt: TGTGCCAGCAGCGGTGGGGACAACTACGAGCAGTACTTC
CDR3aa: CASSGGDNYEQYF

v_gene: TRBV6-1
abundance: NA
d_gene: NA
j_gene: TRBJ1-4
CDR3nt: TGTGCCAGCAGTCCACATCAAAATGAAAAACTGTTTTTT
CDR3aa: CASSPHQNEKLFF

v_gene: TRBV4-3
abundance: NA
d_gene: NA
j_gene: TRBJ2-1
CDR3nt: TGCGCCAGCAGCCAAGATTGGCTAACTAACAATGAGCAGTTCTTC
CDR3aa: CASSQDWLTNNEQFF

v_gene: TRBV19
abundance: few
d_gene: TRBD2
j_gene: TRBJ2-1
CDR3nt: TGTGCCAGTAGTAGCGGGAGAGATTACAATGAGCAGTTCTTC
CDR3aa: CASSSGRDYNEQFF

v_gene: TRBV27
abundance: NA
d_gene: TRBD2
j_gene: TRBJ2-5
CDR3nt: TGTGCCAGCCTAGGGCCGTGGGCTAGCGGGAGAATCGAGACCCAGTACTTC
CDR3aa: CASLGPWASGRIETQYF

v_gene: TRBV7-2
abundance: NA
d_gene: TRBD1
j_gene: TRBJ2-7
CDR3nt: TGTGCCAGCAGCCGAACCGGGACAGGGTCGTACGAGCAGTACTTC
CDR3aa: CASSRTGTGSYEQYF